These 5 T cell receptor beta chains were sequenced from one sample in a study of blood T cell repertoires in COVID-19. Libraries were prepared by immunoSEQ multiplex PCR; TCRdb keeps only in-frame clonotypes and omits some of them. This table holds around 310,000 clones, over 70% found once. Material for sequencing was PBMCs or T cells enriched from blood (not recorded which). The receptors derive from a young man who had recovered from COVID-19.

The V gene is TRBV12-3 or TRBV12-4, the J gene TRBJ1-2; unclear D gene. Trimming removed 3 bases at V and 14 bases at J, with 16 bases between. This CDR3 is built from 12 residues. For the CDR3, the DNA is TGTGCCAGCAGTTTTGGTCCCCTCGGAGGGACCTTC. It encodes CASSFGPLGGTF.

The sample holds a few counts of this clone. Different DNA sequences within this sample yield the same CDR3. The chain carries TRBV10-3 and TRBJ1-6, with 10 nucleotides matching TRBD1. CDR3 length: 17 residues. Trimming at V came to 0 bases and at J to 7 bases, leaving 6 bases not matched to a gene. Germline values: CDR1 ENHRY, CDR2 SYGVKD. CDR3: CAISESGTGVSNSPLHF. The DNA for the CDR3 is TGTGCCATCAGTGAGTCGGGGACAGGGGTCTCCAATTCACCCCTCCACTTT.

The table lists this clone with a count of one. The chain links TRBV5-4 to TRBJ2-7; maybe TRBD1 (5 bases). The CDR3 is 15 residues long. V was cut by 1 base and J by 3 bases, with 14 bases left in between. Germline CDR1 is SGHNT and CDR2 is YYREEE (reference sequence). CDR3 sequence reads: CASSLPRVTVYEQYF. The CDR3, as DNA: TGTGCCAGCAGCTTGCCCAGGGTGACAGTCTACGAGCAGTACTTC.

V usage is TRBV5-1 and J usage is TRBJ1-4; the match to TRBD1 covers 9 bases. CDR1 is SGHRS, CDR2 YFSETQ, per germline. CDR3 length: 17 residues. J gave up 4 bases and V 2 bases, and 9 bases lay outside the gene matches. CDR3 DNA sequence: TGCGCCAGCAGCTTAGCGGGACAGGGTTTTGGTAATGAAAAACTGTTTTTT. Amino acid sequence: CASSLAGQGFGNEKLFF. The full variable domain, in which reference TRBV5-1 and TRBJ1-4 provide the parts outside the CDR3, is KAGVTQTPRYLIKTRGQQVTLSCSPISGHRSVSWYQQTPGQGLQFLFEYFSETQRNKGNFPGRFSGRQFSNSRSEMNVSTLELGDSALYLCASSLAGQGFGNEKLFFGSGTQLSVL.

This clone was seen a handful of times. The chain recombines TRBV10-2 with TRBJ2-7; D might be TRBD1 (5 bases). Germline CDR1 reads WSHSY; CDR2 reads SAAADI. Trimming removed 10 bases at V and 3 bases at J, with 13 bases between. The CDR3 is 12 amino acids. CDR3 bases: TGCGCCACCACGGCAGGGAACTACGAGCAGTACTTC. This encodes CATTAGNYEQYF.